The present T cell receptor beta chain was sequenced within a study of blood T cell repertoires in COVID-19. Measured with immunoSEQ multiplex PCR; TCRdb has only the in-frame clones, and not every one. In the table there are about 88,000 clones, 90% to 95% of which are singletons. Input material: peripheral blood. This sequence originates from a man aged 55 to 69 with acute or convalescent COVID-19.

CDR3 coding DNA: TGTGCCAGCAGTCCCGACGAGGGGGCTGGAAATGAGCAGTTCTTC. Its protein product is CASSPDEGAGNEQFF. The V call is TRBV6-2 or TRBV6-3, the J call TRBJ2-1; TRBD1 agrees at 7 bases. The CDR3 totals 15 residues. V shed 5 bases, J shed 7 bases, and the junction held 11 bases outside the gene matches. In germline, CDR1 is MNHEY, CDR2 SVGEGT.